Below, 32 T cell receptor beta chains from the same sample are listed, as sequenced in a study of blood T cell repertoires in COVID-19 (dated by TCRdb to between 2020 and 2021). Library prep was done by the immunoSEQ multiplex PCR assay. Entries here come from immuneACCESS through TCRdb and include only in-frame sequences with V and J called. Some clones fail to appear in such tables; in the studies checked, an unresolved V gene covers under half of the shortfall, and the cause of the remainder is unknown. For this sample there are some 130,000 clones; 65% to 90% appear just once. The leading ten clones occupy over 7.5% of the sample. The sample consisted of peripheral blood. The origin of the receptors is a woman between 55 and 75 years old with active or convalescent COVID-19.

The chain uses TRBV7-8 and TRBJ1-2, with D perhaps TRBD1 (6 bases). From germline, CDR1 is SGHVS and CDR2 FQNEAQ. V dropped 5 bases and J dropped 8 bases, with 24 bases sitting between them. This CDR3 is built from 16 residues. The CDR3 DNA reads TGTGCCAGCAGCCTAGTCCAGGGGCTTAGGGGTGGGGGCTACACCTTC. Its protein product is CASSLVQGLRGGGYTF.

This clone occurred a few times. The gene calls are TRBV7-9 and TRBJ1-5; possible D gene TRBD1, 5 bases. In germline, CDR1 is SEHNR, CDR2 FQNEAQ (reference sequence). With 3 bases removed from V and 7 bases from J, the gap between germline ends came to 13 bases. The CDR3 is 14 amino acids. The CDR3 spells CASSFLGEAQPQHF. The DNA of the CDR3 is TGTGCCAGCAGCTTTTTAGGGGAAGCCCAGCCCCAGCATTTT.

DNA of the CDR3: TGTGCCAGCAGTCGGAGGACCTTC. This codes for CASSRRTF. V is TRBV27 and J is TRBJ1-2; D is unresolved. Trimming removed 5 bases from V and 14 bases from J, with 6 bases in between. The CDR3 consists of 8 residues. From germline, CDR1 is MNHEY and CDR2 SMNVEV (reference sequence).

This clone was recorded a few times. The chain carries TRBV30 and TRBJ1-1, with 8 bases identical to TRBD1. CDR1 is GTSNPN and CDR2 is SVGIG in the germline V gene (reference sequence). The CDR3 length is 13 residues. V lost 3 bases to trimming and J lost 5 bases; unmatched junction nucleotides: 5. CDR3: CAWRLRDRTEAFF. The CDR3, as DNA: TGTGCCTGGAGACTCAGGGACAGGACTGAAGCTTTCTTT.

The chain joins TRBV9 to TRBJ2-5; possible D gene TRBD2, 7 bases. The CDR3 has 15 residues. V lost 4 bases and J lost 3, with 16 bases in between. Germline CDR1 SGDLS, CDR2 YYNGEE. As DNA, the CDR3 is TGTGCCAGCAGCCCCCACGGGGGGCTCGAAGAGACCCAGTACTTC. Protein: CASSPHGGLEETQYF.

This sequence joins TRBV2 and TRBJ1-5; perhaps TRBD1 as D (6 bases). CDR1 is SNHLY and CDR2 is FYNNEI in the germline V gene. CDR3 length equals 16 residues. Trimming took 6 bases from V and 2 from J, leaving 17 bases between them. CDR3 amino acids: CASRERGSTGNQPQHF. The CDR3, as DNA: TGTGCCAGCAGGGAGAGGGGGTCAACAGGCAATCAGCCCCAGCATTTT.

V gene TRBV4-1 combines with J gene TRBJ2-1, with 11 bases that match TRBD2. Germline lookup yields CDR1 MGHRA and CDR2 YSYEKL. The CDR3 is 17 amino acids. Losses at the gene ends were 4 bases for V and 8 bases for J; bases not matched to a gene: 13. Here the CDR3 reads CASSPRTWTSGLDEQFF. CDR3 DNA: TGCGCCAGCAGCCCACGGACTTGGACTAGCGGGCTTGATGAGCAGTTCTTC.

The chain is built from TRBV20-1 and TRBJ2-7; the D is unclear. Germline V gene sequence: CDR1 DFQATT, CDR2 SNEGSKA (reference sequence). The CDR3 spans 14 residues. V lost 3 bases and J 0 bases, leaving 12 bases between the germline ends. The CDR3 protein is CSASLGPSSYEQYV. CDR3 DNA: TGCAGTGCTAGTTTGGGCCCAAGCTCCTACGAGCAGTACGTC.

The chain combines TRBV7-2 with TRBJ1-2; 7 bases match TRBD1. Germline V CDR1 and CDR2: SGHTA, FQGNSA. V shed 5 bases, J shed 11 bases, and the junction held 11 bases outside the gene matches. This CDR3 is built from 13 residues. The CDR3 loop reads CASSLTGASWYTF. CDR3 coding DNA: TGTGCCAGCAGCCTAACAGGGGCGTCGTGGTACACCTTC.

In this sample, this clone turned up once. CDR3 nucleotides: TGTGCCACCAGCAGAGATTTTTCGAGCACCCAAGAGACCCAGTACTTC. It translates to CATSRDFSSTQETQYF. The chain is built from TRBV15 and TRBJ2-5; D not certain. V dropped 0 bases and J dropped 1 base, with 12 bases sitting between them. Germline CDR1 LNHNV, CDR2 YYDKDF (reference sequence). This CDR3 has 16 amino acids.

The chain combines TRBV30 with TRBJ1-4; maybe TRBD1 (5 bases). The germline V and J ends were trimmed by 3 bases and 4 bases, with 15 bases remaining between them. CDR1 GTSNPN and CDR2 SVGIG come from the germline V gene (reference sequence). CDR3 length: 15 amino acids. The CDR3 sequence is CAWSGRAGVNEKLFF. CDR3 nucleotides: TGTGCCTGGAGCGGTCGGGCGGGGGTTAATGAAAAACTGTTTTTT.

The chain carries TRBV10-1 and TRBJ2-1; D is unresolved. The CDR3 contains 9 residues. V shed 9 bases and J shed 11 bases, with 8 bases lying between them. Germline CDR1 WNHNN, CDR2 SYGVQD (reference sequence). The chain's CDR3 is CARENQQFF. In DNA, the CDR3 is TGCGCCAGGGAGAATCAGCAGTTCTTC.

The V call is TRBV12-3 or TRBV12-4, the J call TRBJ1-2; D is possibly TRBD1 (5 bases). Trimming removed 8 bases at V and 2 bases at J, with 9 bases between. The CDR3 length is 12 residues. The CDR3: CASSGGNYGYTF. For the CDR3, the DNA is TGTGCCAGCTCGGGGGGGAACTATGGCTACACCTTC.

V gene TRBV2 combines with J gene TRBJ2-7; D unresolved. V was shortened by 6 bases and J by 1 base, with 10 bases between the two germline ends. CDR1 SNHLY and CDR2 FYNNEI come from the germline V gene. CDR3 length equals 13 residues. The CDR3 nucleotides are TGTGCCAGCAGCGTCGGCGGATCCTACGAGCAGTACTTC. It is translated as CASSVGGSYEQYF.

The rearrangement links TRBV6-5 to TRBJ2-5; D perhaps matches TRBD2 (6 bases). V lost 3 bases and J 2 bases, leaving 16 bases between the germline ends. Germline V gene lookup returns CDR1 MNHEY and CDR2 SVGAGI. The CDR3 has 16 residues. The CDR3, as DNA: TGTGCCAGCAGTTATGAACGGGGGTTAGGGCAAGAGACCCAGTACTTC. This gives the protein CASSYERGLGQETQYF.

The chain links TRBV28 to TRBJ1-2; D might be TRBD1 (6 bases). Trimming left V 2 bases short and J 8 bases short, with 12 bases between. The CDR3 has 13 amino acids. The germline V gene encodes CDR1 MDHEN and CDR2 SYDVKM. CDR3 in DNA: TGTGCCAGCAGTTTACAGGGGAGCGGCGGCTACACCTTC. This translates into CASSLQGSGGYTF.

This clone was picked up a small number of times. The chain couples TRBV10-3 to TRBJ2-1, with 7 bases matching TRBD1. The CDR3 is 13 residues long. Germline assignment: CDR1 ENHRY and CDR2 SYGVKD. V was clipped by 6 bases and J by 9 bases; unmatched bases: 8. CDR3: CAISTGASVEQFF. The CDR3 DNA reads TGTGCCATCAGCACAGGGGCGTCGGTTGAGCAGTTCTTC.

J is TRBJ1-4 and V is TRBV5-1; 7 bases are a match to TRBD1. The CDR3 has 14 residues. The junction had 7 bases not matched to a gene; V was cut back by 5 bases and J by 6 bases. Germline lookup yields CDR1 SGHRS and CDR2 YFSETQ. The CDR3 spells CASRQTGYDEKLFF. The DNA of the CDR3 is TGCGCCAGCAGACAGACAGGGTACGATGAAAAACTGTTTTTT.

This chain joins TRBV11-2 and TRBJ2-1, with TRBD2 identical over 10 bases. J gave up 2 bases and V 2 bases, and 3 bases lay outside the gene matches. In germline, CDR1 is SGHAT, CDR2 FQNNGV. The CDR3 has 16 residues. CDR3 amino acids: CASSLQAGGAYNEQFF. In nucleotides, the CDR3 is TGTGCCAGCAGCTTACAAGCGGGGGGGGCCTACAATGAGCAGTTCTTC.

The genes are TRBV19 and TRBJ1-4; D is undetermined. Deletions cut 3 bases from V and 5 bases from J, with 7 bases between. The CDR3 extends over 13 amino acids. Germline V gene lookup returns CDR1 LNHDA and CDR2 SQIVND (reference sequence). CDR3 loop: CASSMTGNEKLFF. CDR3 DNA: TGTGCCAGTAGTATGACCGGGAATGAAAAACTGTTTTTT.

This chain links TRBV7-6 with TRBJ2-7; tentatively, D is TRBD1 (6 bases). Germline loops: CDR1 SGHVS, CDR2 FNYEAQ. Trimming removed 5 bases at V and 0 bases at J, with 14 bases between. The CDR3 totals 15 residues. CDR3 protein: CASSPGGQLSYEQYF. The CDR3 DNA is TGTGCCAGCAGCCCCGGAGGACAGCTCTCCTACGAGCAGTACTTC.

This clone appeared a single time. The gene calls are TRBV3-1 (or the pseudogene TRBV3-2) and TRBJ2-3, with a tentative D call TRBD2 (5 bases). There are 15 residues in the CDR3. Between the trimmed V and J ends, which lost 1 base and 3 bases, there was a span of 11 bases. The germline V gene encodes CDR1 LGHDT and CDR2 YNNKEL (reference sequence). The CDR3 sequence is CASSQAGSETDTQYF. The DNA of the CDR3 is TGTGCCAGCAGCCAAGCGGGGTCGGAGACAGATACGCAGTATTTT.

In its sample, this clone was seen once. This chain joins TRBV7-9 and TRBJ1-4; 8 bases align to TRBD1. Germline V gene lookup returns CDR1 SEHNR and CDR2 FQNEAQ (reference sequence). Trimming removed 5 bases from V and 1 base from J; junction bases left unmatched: 9. The CDR3 runs 17 residues. The CDR3: CASSRPTGEGTNEKLFF. The CDR3 coding sequence is TGTGCCAGCAGCCGCCCGACAGGGGAGGGAACTAATGAAAAACTGTTTTTT.

The chain couples TRBV13 to TRBJ1-4; a possible D gene is TRBD1 (6 bases). The length of the CDR3 is 18 residues. The V gene's germline CDR1 is PRHDT and CDR2 FYEKMQ (reference sequence). V shed 5 bases and J shed 8 bases, with 27 bases lying between them. The CDR3 is CASSIGTTLEVAWEKLFF. The CDR3 DNA reads TGTGCCAGCAGCATTGGGACAACCCTTGAGGTGGCGTGGGAAAAACTGTTTTTT.

The chain combines TRBV9 with TRBJ1-3, with 7 bases fitting TRBD1. The CDR3 extends over 14 amino acids. V shed 7 bases and J 2 bases; nucleotides not matched to a gene: 6. Germline loops: CDR1 SGDLS, CDR2 YYNGEE. The CDR3 sequence: CASDEGAAGNTIYF. The CDR3 nucleotides read TGTGCCAGCGATGAGGGGGCAGCTGGAAACACCATATATTTT.

The rearrangement links TRBV4-3 to TRBJ2-1, with D possibly being TRBD1 (5 bases). CDR1 and CDR2 from the germline V gene are LGHNA and YSLEER. Between the trimmed V and J ends, which lost 0 bases and 3 bases, there was a span of 9 bases. The length of the CDR3 is 15 residues. This chain's CDR3 is CASSQDGQGYNEQFF. DNA for the CDR3: TGCGCCAGCAGCCAAGATGGGCAGGGCTACAATGAGCAGTTCTTC.

This clone was recorded only once. The chain has TRBV15 and TRBJ1-3; D call uncertain. Trimming cost V 6 bases and J 4 bases, with 13 bases left between them. Germline assignment: CDR1 LNHNV and CDR2 YYDKDF (reference sequence). This CDR3 comprises 14 residues. The CDR3 region is CATRGLGTGNTIYF. Here the CDR3 DNA reads TGTGCCACCAGGGGCCTGGGTACGGGAAACACCATATATTTT.

The rearrangement joins TRBV29-1 to TRBJ2-3; 9 nucleotides line up with TRBD1. V gave up 7 bases and J gave up 6 bases; unmatched junction bases: 5. This CDR3 is 12 amino acids long. Germline values: CDR1 SQVTM, CDR2 ANQGSEA. The CDR3 sequence is CSETQGADTQYF. CDR3 DNA sequence: TGCAGCGAAACACAGGGGGCCGATACGCAGTATTTT.

This chain joins TRBV25-1 and TRBJ2-7; 9 bases align to TRBD1. After removal of 6 bases from V and 2 bases from J, the junction contained 8 bases not matched to a gene. The CDR3 has 15 residues. Per germline, CDR1 MGHDK and CDR2 SYGVNS. The CDR3 DNA reads TGTGCCAGCAGCGACCGGGACAGGGTACCCTACGAGCAGTACTTC. Its protein is CASSDRDRVPYEQYF.

The chain has TRBV5-1 and TRBJ2-7; 9 bases agree with TRBD1. V shed 0 bases, J shed 3 bases, and the junction held 4 bases outside the gene matches. The germline V gene has CDR1 SGHRS and CDR2 YFSETQ. This CDR3 spans 15 amino acids. DNA for the CDR3: TGCGCCAGCAGCTTGGACAGGGGGCCCAACTACGAGCAGTACGTC. Amino acids: CASSLDRGPNYEQYV.

The CDR3 protein is CASSDPDRVVKSPLHF. The CDR3 DNA sequence: TGTGCCAGCAGTGACCCCGACAGGGTGGTGAAATCACCCCTCCACTTT. This sequence joins TRBV6-1 and TRBJ1-6, with TRBD1 identical over 7 bases. V gave up 3 bases and J gave up 10 bases; unmatched junction bases: 12. This CDR3 spans 16 amino acids. Germline V gives CDR1 MNHNS, CDR2 SASEGT.

This chain uses TRBV18 with TRBJ2-7; TRBD2 matches at 8 bases. CDR3 size: 15 residues. The trim removed 2 bases at V and 4 bases at J, leaving 7 bases unmatched. Germline CDR1 is KGHSH and CDR2 is LQKENI. This chain's CDR3 is CASSPAGTREYEQYF. The CDR3 DNA sequence: TGTGCCAGCTCACCAGCCGGGACTAGAGAGTACGAGCAGTACTTC.